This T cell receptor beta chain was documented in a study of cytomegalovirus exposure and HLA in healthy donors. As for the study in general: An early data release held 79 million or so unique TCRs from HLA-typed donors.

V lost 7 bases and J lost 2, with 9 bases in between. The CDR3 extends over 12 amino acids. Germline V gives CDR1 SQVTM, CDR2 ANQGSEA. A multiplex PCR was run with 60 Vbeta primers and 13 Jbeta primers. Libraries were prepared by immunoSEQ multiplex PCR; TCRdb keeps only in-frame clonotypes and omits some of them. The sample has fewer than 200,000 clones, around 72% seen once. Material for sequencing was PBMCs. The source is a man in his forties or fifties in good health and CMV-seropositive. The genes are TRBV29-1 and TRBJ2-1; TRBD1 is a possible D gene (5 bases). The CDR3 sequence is CSATVTYNEQFF. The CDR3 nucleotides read TGCAGCGCGACAGTGACCTACAATGAGCAGTTCTTC.